Listed below are T cell receptor beta chains from one sample, sequenced in a study of shared clonotypes between healthy human individuals. TCRdb's copy holds only in-frame clones and misses some; the assay was immunoSEQ multiplex PCR. Of more than 2,000,000 clones in the sample, 90% to 95% are singletons; the top ten hold roughly 0.13%. The sample consisted of naive CD4+ T cells sorted from blood. These receptors came from a young man in good health. The CDR3 runs from the conserved cysteine through the conserved F or W. D genes are given only for firm matches. The size field is filled for only some rows; it gives once, few, many or a size class.

TRBJ1-3 | . | TRBV10-3 | . | CAISLQGNTIYF | TGTGCCATCAGCCTACAGGGAAACACCATATATTTT
TRBJ1-6 | . | TRBV2 | TRBD1 | CASSWTGRNSPLHF | TGTGCCAGCAGTTGGACAGGGAGGAATTCACCCCTCCACTTT
TRBJ1-5 | . | TRBV7-2 | . | CASSLVLGDQPQHF | TGTGCCAGCAGCTTAGTACTAGGGGATCAGCCCCAGCATTTT
TRBJ1-2 | . | TRBV5-6 | TRBD1 | CASTSLRGRDGYTF | TGTGCCAGCACTTCCTTGAGGGGGCGCGATGGCTACACCTTC
TRBJ2-3 | . | TRBV10-1 | TRBD1 | CASSVARGPQTDTQYF | TGCGCCAGCAGTGTGGCCAGGGGGCCTCAGACAGATACGCAGTATTTT
TRBJ2-2 | . | TRBV7-2 | . | CASSTLRTGELFF | TGTGCCAGCAGTACCCTTAGGACCGGGGAGCTGTTTTTT
TRBJ2-7 | . | TRBV18 | TRBD1 | CASSPGTGPYEQYF | TGTGCCAGCTCACCAGGGACAGGGCCCTACGAGCAGTACTTC
TRBJ2-3 | . | TRBV5-1 | TRBD2 | CASSQGLAVPTTDTQYF | TGCGCCAGCAGCCAAGGACTAGCGGTACCTACCACAGATACGCAGTATTTT
TRBJ2-4 | . | TRBV4-3 | TRBD1 | CASSREVGQGKNIQYF | TGCGCCAGCAGCCGGGAGGTCGGACAGGGTAAAAACATTCAGTACTTC
TRBJ2-3 | . | TRBV2 | . | CASRFYSDTQYF | TGTGCCAGCCGGTTCTATTCAGATACGCAGTATTTT
TRBJ1-1 | few | TRBV7-9 | . | CASSLLTNANTEAFF | TGTGCCAGCAGCTTGCTGACAAATGCAAACACTGAAGCTTTCTTT
TRBJ1-5 | . | TRBV7-2 | . | CASSLGARSSNQPQHF | TGTGCCAGCAGCTTAGGGGCGCGATCTAGCAATCAGCCCCAGCATTTT
TRBJ2-7 | once | TRBV10-3 | TRBD1 | CAISGGQANSYEQYF | TGTGCCATCAGTGGTGGACAGGCCAACTCCTACGAGCAGTACTTC
TRBJ1-1 | . | TRBV9 | . | CASSVVRMNTEAFF | TGTGCCAGCAGCGTAGTTAGGATGAACACTGAAGCTTTCTTT
TRBJ1-2 | . | TRBV28 | . | CASTLRAAVDGYTF | TGTGCCAGCACCTTGAGGGCCGCGGTTGATGGCTACACCTTC
TRBJ2-1 | . | TRBV10-1 | TRBD2 | CASSSSGTQYNEQFF | TGCGCCAGCAGTTCTAGCGGGACTCAATACAATGAGCAGTTCTTC
TRBJ2-1 | . | TRBV12-1 | . | CASSPTGVTGNEQFF | TGTGCCAGCAGCCCCACCGGAGTGACCGGCAATGAGCAGTTCTTC
TRBJ1-6 | . | TRBV27 | . | CASSFKNSPLHF | TGTGCCAGCAGTTTCAAGAATTCACCCCTCCACTTT
TRBJ1-4 | . | TRBV25-1 | . | CASSRGGSTNEKLFF | TGTGCCAGCAGTCGAGGGGGGTCAACTAATGAAAAACTGTTTTTT
TRBJ2-5 | . | TRBV5-1 | . | CASSLGKGQQETQYF | TGCGCCAGCAGCTTGGGAAAGGGGCAGCAAGAGACCCAGTACTTC
TRBJ2-6 | . | TRBV10-3 | . | CAISESIFGTSSGANVLTF | TGTGCCATCAGTGAGTCGATTTTCGGTACAAGTTCTGGGGCCAACGTCCTGACTTTC
TRBJ1-2 | . | TRBV4-1 | . | CASSQDRWNYGYTF | TGCGCCAGCAGCCAAGACAGGTGGAACTATGGCTACACCTTC
TRBJ2-1 | . | TRBV9 | TRBD2 | CASSVGNAVGTSGLVDEQFF | TGTGCCAGCAGCGTAGGTAATGCGGTGGGGACTAGCGGGTTGGTGGATGAGCAGTTCTTC
TRBJ1-2 | . | TRBV4-3 | . | CASSQDQRSYGYTF | TGCGCCAGCAGCCAAGATCAGAGGTCCTATGGCTACACCTTC